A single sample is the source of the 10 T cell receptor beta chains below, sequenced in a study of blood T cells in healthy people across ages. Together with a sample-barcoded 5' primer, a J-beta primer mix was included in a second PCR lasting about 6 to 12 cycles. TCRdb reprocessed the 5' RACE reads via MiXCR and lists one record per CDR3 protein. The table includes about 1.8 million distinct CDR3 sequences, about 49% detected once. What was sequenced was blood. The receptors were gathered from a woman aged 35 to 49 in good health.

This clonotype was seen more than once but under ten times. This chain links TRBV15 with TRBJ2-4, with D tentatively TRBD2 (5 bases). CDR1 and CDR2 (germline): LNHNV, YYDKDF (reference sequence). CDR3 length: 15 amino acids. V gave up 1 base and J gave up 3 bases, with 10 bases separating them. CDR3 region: CATSRAGIGKNIQYF. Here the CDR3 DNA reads TGTGCCACCAGCAGAGCGGGGATCGGCAAAAACATTCAGTACTTC. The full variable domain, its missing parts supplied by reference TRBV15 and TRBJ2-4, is DAMVIQNPRYQVTQFGKPVTLSCSQTLNHNVMYWYQQKSSQAPKLLFHYYDKDFNNEADTPDNFQSRRPNTSFCFLDIRSPGLGDTAMYLCATSRAGIGKNIQYFGAGTRLSVL.

The CDR3 nucleotides are TGTGCCAGCAGGACAGCTTACAGGGAGACCCAGTACTTC. This codes for CASRTAYRETQYF. V usage is TRBV27 and J usage is TRBJ2-5; possibly TRBD1 for D (5 bases). CDR3 length: 13 residues. The germline V and J ends were trimmed by 6 bases and 5 bases, with 13 bases remaining between them. The germline V gene encodes CDR1 MNHEY and CDR2 SMNVEV (reference sequence).

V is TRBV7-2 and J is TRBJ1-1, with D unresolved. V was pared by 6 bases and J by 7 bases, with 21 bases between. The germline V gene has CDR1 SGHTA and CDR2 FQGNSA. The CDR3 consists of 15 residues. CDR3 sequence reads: CASSTFGVVGIEAFF. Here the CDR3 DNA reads TGTGCCAGCAGTACCTTTGGGGTTGTTGGCATTGAAGCTTTCTTT.

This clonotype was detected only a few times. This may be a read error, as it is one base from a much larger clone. This CDR3 is CASSVAGFRTEAFF. CDR3 DNA sequence: TGTGCCAGCAGCGTAGCTGGGTTCCGGACTGAAGCTTTCTTT. The chain recombines TRBV7-2 with TRBJ1-1; D unclear. CDR1 is SGHTA, CDR2 FQGNSA, per germline. This CDR3 spans 14 amino acids.

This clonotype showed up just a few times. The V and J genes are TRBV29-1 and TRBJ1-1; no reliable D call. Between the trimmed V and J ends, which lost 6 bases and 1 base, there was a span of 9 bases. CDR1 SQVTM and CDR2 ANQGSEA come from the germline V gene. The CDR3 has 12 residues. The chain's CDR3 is CSVRQQNTEAFF. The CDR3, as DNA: TGCAGCGTGAGGCAGCAGAACACTGAAGCTTTCTTT. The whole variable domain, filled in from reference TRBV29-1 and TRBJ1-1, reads SAVISQKPSRDICQRGTSLTIQCQVDSQVTMMFWYRQQPGQSLTLIATANQGSEATYESGFVIDKFPISRPNLTFSTLTVSNMSPEDSSIYLCSVRQQNTEAFFGQGTRLTVV.

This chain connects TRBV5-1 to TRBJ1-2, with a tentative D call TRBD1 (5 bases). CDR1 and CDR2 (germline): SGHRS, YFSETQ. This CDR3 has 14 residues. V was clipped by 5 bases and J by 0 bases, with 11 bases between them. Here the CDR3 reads CASRGDGPNYGYTF. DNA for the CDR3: TGCGCCAGCAGGGGGGACGGACCTAACTATGGCTACACCTTC.

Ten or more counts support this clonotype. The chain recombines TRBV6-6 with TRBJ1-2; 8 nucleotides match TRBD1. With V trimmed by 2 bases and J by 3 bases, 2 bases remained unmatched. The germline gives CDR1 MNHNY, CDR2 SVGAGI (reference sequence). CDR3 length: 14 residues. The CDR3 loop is CASSYPGQDYGYTF. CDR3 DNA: TGTGCCAGCAGTTACCCGGGACAGGACTATGGCTACACCTTC.

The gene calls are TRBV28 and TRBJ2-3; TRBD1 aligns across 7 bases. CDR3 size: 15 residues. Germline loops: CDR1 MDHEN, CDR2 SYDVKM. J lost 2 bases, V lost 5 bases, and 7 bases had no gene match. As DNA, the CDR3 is TGTGCCAGCAGTCAACAGGGGTGGGCCACAGATACGCAGTATTTT. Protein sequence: CASSQQGWATDTQYF.

In nucleotides, the CDR3 is TGCAGTGCTCTAGACGGACCCTATGGCTACACCTTC. Its protein is CSALDGPYGYTF. The chain uses TRBV20-1 and TRBJ1-2; D unresolved. CDR1 and CDR2 (germline): DFQATT, SNEGSKA (reference sequence). Deletions cut 5 bases from V and 4 bases from J, with 11 bases between. The CDR3 extends over 12 amino acids.

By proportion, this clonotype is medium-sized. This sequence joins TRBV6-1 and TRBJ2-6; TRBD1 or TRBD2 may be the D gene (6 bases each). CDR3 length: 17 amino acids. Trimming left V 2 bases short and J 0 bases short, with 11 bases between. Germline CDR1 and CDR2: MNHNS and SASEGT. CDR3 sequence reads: CASSETEGDSGANVLTF. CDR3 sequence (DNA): TGTGCCAGCAGTGAAACGGAGGGGGACTCTGGGGCCAACGTCCTGACTTTC.